A selection of T cell receptor beta chains follows, all from one sample in a study of T-cell reconstitution after alpha-beta-depleted transplantation in children. TCRdb re-derived calls from the PCR reads in MiXCR, one entry per CDR3 protein. Counted here are 750,000 to 950,000 distinct CDR3 sequences, around 17% occurring once; the ten biggest clones make up approximately 5%. Specimen: PBMCs, mostly from graft donor cells, collected 360 days after TCRalphabeta/CD19-depleted stem cell transplant. The receptors were gathered from a male patient aged 10-17 years who had a stem cell transplant for acute lymphoblastic leukemia, so the T cells may come from the graft donor. Each CDR3 is given with its conserved first and last residue. The D gene is left open where the match is weak. Size is omitted from some rows. Given values are once, few, many or a class for expanded clones.

>-|18|TRBJ2-3|TRBV3-1|TRBD2
TGTGCCAGCAGCCCAAGATCTGGACTAGCAATTCTCGCGGATACGCAGTATTTT
CASSPRSGLAILADTQYF
>-|15|TRBJ2-7|TRBV5-1|TRBD2
TGCGCCAGCAGCTTGGATCCAGCGGGAACCTACGAGCAGTACTTC
CASSLDPAGTYEQYF
>-|16|TRBJ2-1|TRBV3-1|TRBD1
TGTGCCAGCAGCCAAGGGCGGGACAGGATATACAATGAGCAGTTCTTC
CASSQGRDRIYNEQFF
>-|14|TRBJ2-7|TRBV20-1|-
TGCAGTGCCGTGGACTACCTTGGGTCCTACGAGCAGTACTTC
CSAVDYLGSYEQYF
>many|14|TRBJ2-2|TRBV18|TRBD1
TGTGCCAGCTCTGACAGGGGAGTCCCCGGGGAGCTGTTTTTT
CASSDRGVPGELFF
>-|15|TRBJ2-1|TRBV5-1|TRBD2
TGCGCCAGCAGCAGAACACCGGGACTATACAATGAGCAGTTCTTC
CASSRTPGLYNEQFF
>-|15|TRBJ2-5|TRBV7-3|-
TGTGCCAGCAGCTTAATAGGGAACCTTAGAGAGACCCAGTACTTC
CASSLIGNLRETQYF
>many|17|TRBJ1-4|TRBV12-3/TRBV12-4|TRBD1
TGTGCCAGCAGTTTTCGGGACAGGGGACTCACTAATGAAAAACTGTTTTTT
CASSFRDRGLTNEKLFF
>many|14|TRBJ2-7|TRBV12-3/TRBV12-4|TRBD2
TGTGCCAGCAGTTTAGGCGGGAGAGAGTACGAGCAGTACTTC
CASSLGGREYEQYF
>-|17|TRBJ2-7|TRBV25-1|TRBD2
TGTGCCAGCAGTGGGCATAAGCTAGCGGGAGGATACTACGAGCAGTACTTC
CASSGHKLAGGYYEQYF
>many|15|TRBJ2-1|TRBV5-1|TRBD1
TGCGCCAGCAGCTTGTCGGGACAGTCCCACAATGAGCAGTTCTTC
CASSLSGQSHNEQFF
>many|15|TRBJ2-2|TRBV15|TRBD2
TGTGCCACCAGCATAGCGGGAGTTAACACCGGGGAGCTGTTTTTT
CATSIAGVNTGELFF
>-|13|TRBJ1-5|TRBV7-9|-
TGTGCCAGCAGCATTGACTATGGGGGGTCCCAGCATTTT
CASSIDYGGSQHF
>few|12|TRBJ2-1|TRBV7-9|-
TGTGCCAGCAGCTCAGGGTGGGGGGAGCAGTTCTTC
CASSSGWGEQFF
>-|14|TRBJ2-3|TRBV27|-
TGTGCCAGCAGGCACGGGCTACCACCAGATACGCAGTATTTT
CASRHGLPPDTQYF
>-|12|TRBJ2-1|TRBV20-1|-
TGCAGTGCTAGTCGGGGGAGCAATGAGCAGTTCTTC
CSASRGSNEQFF
>-|13|TRBJ2-7|TRBV5-1|-
TGCGCCAGCAGCTTGGCGGCTTTTTTCGAGCAGTACTTC
CASSLAAFFEQYF
>-|12|TRBJ2-5|TRBV10-3|-
TGTGCCATCAGTGGCCCCGATCGAACCCAGTACTTC
CAISGPDRTQYF
>few|13|TRBJ2-7|TRBV4-1|-
TGCGCCAGCAGCCAAGTGGGAAGGCCCGAGCAGTACTTC
CASSQVGRPEQYF
>-|15|TRBJ2-7|TRBV25-1|TRBD2
TGTGCCAGCACCCTACGGACTAGCCCATCCTACGAGCAGTACTTC
CASTLRTSPSYEQYF
>-|12|TRBJ2-1|TRBV12-3/TRBV12-4|-
TGTGCCAGCACCCGATGGGTGGGTGAGCAGTTCTTC
CASTRWVGEQFF
>-|16|TRBJ2-3|TRBV4-1|-
TGCGCCAGCAGCCTGCCACCCCCTAACTGCACAGATACGCAGTATTTT
CASSLPPPNCTDTQYF
>-|18|TRBJ2-3|TRBV7-8|TRBD1
TGTGCCAGCAGCATCGGGACAGGGGGCCTCTATAGCACAGATACGCAGTATTTT
CASSIGTGGLYSTDTQYF
>-|12|TRBJ1-1|TRBV27|-
TGTGCCAGCAGTTTAGGCGTCGGGGGTTCTTTCTTT
CASSLGVGGSFF
>-|14|TRBJ2-2|TRBV9|TRBD2
TGTGCCAGCAGCGTAGGACTAGCGGGCGGGGAGCTGTTTTTT
CASSVGLAGGELFF
>few|15|TRBJ2-1|TRBV12-3/TRBV12-4|TRBD1
TGTGCCAGCAGGGGGGACAGTTTACCTCAAAATGAGCAGTTCTTC
CASRGDSLPQNEQFF
>-|18|TRBJ2-2|TRBV5-1|-
TGCGCCAGCAGCCCGGAGGGCTTAGGCGGGCGAAACACCGGGGAGCTGTTTTTT
CASSPEGLGGRNTGELFF
>-|16|TRBJ2-3|TRBV12-3/TRBV12-4|TRBD2
TGTGCCAGCAGTTTCACGCGGGAGGAGGGCACAGATACGCAGTATTTT
CASSFTREEGTDTQYF
>few|14|TRBJ1-1|TRBV24-1|-
TGTGCCACGGTGTCGGGACAATTGAACACTGAAGCTTTCTTT
CATVSGQLNTEAFF
>-|13|TRBJ2-1|TRBV13|TRBD2
TGTGCCAGCAGCGGGACTAGCGCCAATGAGCAGTTCTTC
CASSGTSANEQFF
>few|20|TRBJ2-4|TRBV11-3|TRBD2
TGTGCCAGCAGCTTCTTGACTAGCGGCCGTTACCCACTAGCCAAAAACATTCAGTACTTC
CASSFLTSGRYPLAKNIQYF
>many|17|TRBJ2-1|TRBV15|TRBD2
TGTGCCACCAGCAGAGAATGGGCTAGCGGGAGGTGGAATGAGCAGTTCTTC
CATSREWASGRWNEQFF
>-|15|TRBJ2-7|TRBV27|TRBD2
TGTGCCAGCAGGCCTGGACTAGCGGGGCTATACGAGCAGTACTTC
CASRPGLAGLYEQYF
>few|14|TRBJ2-5|TRBV18|-
TGTGCCAGCTCACGGGGACCGGGGGCGGAGACCCAGTACTTC
CASSRGPGAETQYF
>many|11|TRBJ2-7|TRBV3-1|-
TGTGCCAGCAGCCCTCGCTACGAGCAGTACTTC
CASSPRYEQYF
>many|16|TRBJ2-3|TRBV7-8|-
TGTGCCAGCAGGTCTTTAGGACCCGGGTTCACAGATACGCAGTATTTT
CASRSLGPGFTDTQYF
>-|14|TRBJ1-3|TRBV29-1|-
TGCAGCGTTAAGTGGGCAGGTGCGGGAAACACCATATATTTT
CSVKWAGAGNTIYF
>-|19|TRBJ2-2|TRBV27|-
TGTGCCAGCAGTTTCCTATTCCCGGACCGTTTTACTAACACCGGGGAGCTGTTTTTT
CASSFLFPDRFTNTGELFF
>few|14|TRBJ1-2|TRBV20-1|-
TGCAGTGCTAGAGGGGCAGGGGTGAACTATGGCTACACCTTC
CSARGAGVNYGYTF
>-|14|TRBJ1-1|TRBV5-1|TRBD1
TGCGCCAGCAGCAAGGGACAGCTCAACACTGAAGCTTTCTTT
CASSKGQLNTEAFF
>few|17|TRBJ2-5|TRBV10-3|TRBD1
TGTGCCATCAGTGAGTCGTTTGGGACAGGGGGCCGAGAGACCCAGTACTTC
CAISESFGTGGRETQYF
>few|17|TRBJ2-1|TRBV4-2|TRBD2
TGTGCCAGCAGCCTAGCATCACTAGCGGGCTTCTACAATGAGCAGTTCTTC
CASSLASLAGFYNEQFF
>few|14|TRBJ1-5|TRBV5-1|TRBD1
TGCGCCAGCAGCTTAATCAGGGGGTTCGGGCCCCAGCATTTT
CASSLIRGFGPQHF
>-|14|TRBJ2-7|TRBV4-1|TRBD1
TGCGCCAGCAGCCCGGGACAGGGGAGACACGAGCAGTACTTC
CASSPGQGRHEQYF
>many|15|TRBJ2-7|TRBV7-9|TRBD2
TGTGCCAGCAGCTCCCCGAGCGGGAGAAGCGACGAGCAGTACTTC
CASSSPSGRSDEQYF
>few|16|TRBJ2-3|TRBV11-3|TRBD1
TGTGCCAGCAGCCCTCTGACAGGGAGTAGCACAGATACGCAGTATTTT
CASSPLTGSSTDTQYF
>many|12|TRBJ2-7|TRBV29-1|-
TGCAGCGTAGCCAGGGTTCCCTACGAGCAGTACTTC
CSVARVPYEQYF
>many|14|TRBJ1-2|TRBV25-1|TRBD1
TGTGCCAGCAGAGGACAGGGCGAGTCCTATGGCTACACCTTC
CASRGQGESYGYTF
>few|16|TRBJ2-3|TRBV12-3/TRBV12-4|-
TGTGCCAGCAGTTTCGGACGGGGCTCTCGCACAGATACGCAGTATTTT
CASSFGRGSRTDTQYF